Listed below are T cell receptor beta chains from one sample, sequenced in a study of T cells in Graves' hyperthyroidism and ophthalmopathy. MiXCR, applied by TCRdb to the multiplex PCR reads, yields one record per CDR3 protein. There are about 480,000 distinct CDR3 sequences in the sample; about an eighth occur only once, and less than 20% lies in the top ten. Sequenced: blood. The receptors originated from a woman aged 18-29 years with Graves' hyperthyroidism. The CDR3 runs from the conserved cysteine through the conserved F or W. D genes are given only for firm matches. Clone size is given for some rows only: seen once, a few or many times, or a class if the clone is expanded.

v_gene	d_gene	abundance	len	j_gene	CDR3aa	CDR3nt
TRBV9	-	-	14	TRBJ1-2	CASSPGRQGGGYTF	TGTGCCAGCAGCCCCGGGAGGCAGGGAGGAGGCTACACCTTC
TRBV7-9	-	many	14	TRBJ2-7	CASSWASAAYEQYF	TGTGCCAGCAGCTGGGCTAGCGCCGCATACGAGCAGTACTTC
TRBV19	-	-	15	TRBJ2-4	CASSTEFRPIDIQYF	TGTGCCAGTAGTACTGAATTTCGTCCGATAGACATTCAGTACTTC
TRBV30	-	many	13	TRBJ1-1	CAWTRRTNTEAFF	TGTGCCTGGACACGCAGGACGAACACTGAAGCTTTCTTT
TRBV6-1	-	many	15	TRBJ2-7	CASTTPVRVSYEQYF	TGTGCCAGCACCACCCCGGTGCGGGTCTCCTACGAGCAGTACTTC
TRBV2	-	-	12	TRBJ1-1	CASNRMNTEAFF	TGTGCCAGCAACCGGATGAACACTGAAGCTTTCTTT
TRBV11-2	TRBD2	-	15	TRBJ2-2	CASSLNRGDTGELFF	TGTGCCAGCAGCCTAAACCGGGGGGACACCGGGGAGCTGTTTTTT
TRBV3-1	-	many	15	TRBJ1-3	CASSQARQGGNTIYF	TGTGCCAGCAGCCAGGCGCGTCAGGGGGGAAACACCATATATTTT
TRBV27	TRBD1	many	17	TRBJ2-3	CASSLEGAFEVTDTQYF	TGTGCCAGCAGTTTAGAGGGGGCGTTTGAGGTCACAGATACGCAGTATTTT
TRBV24-1	-	few	12	TRBJ1-5	CATSGKNQPQHF	TGTGCCACCAGTGGGAAGAATCAGCCCCAGCATTTT
TRBV28	-	many	14	TRBJ2-3	CASSQPPGADTQYF	TGTGCCAGCAGCCAACCCCCAGGGGCAGATACGCAGTATTTT
TRBV12-3/TRBV12-4	-	many	15	TRBJ1-1	CASSLGRGRNTEAFF	TGTGCCAGCAGTTTAGGAAGGGGGAGGAACACTGAAGCTTTCTTT
TRBV10-3	-	-	12	TRBJ2-7	CAISPGAYEQYF	TGTGCCATCAGTCCGGGCGCTTACGAGCAGTACTTC
TRBV19	-	-	14	TRBJ2-1	CASRRDRSYNEQFF	TGTGCCAGTCGTCGGGACCGGAGCTACAATGAGCAGTTCTTC
TRBV5-1	TRBD2	many	13	TRBJ2-2	CASTRGVTGELFF	TGCGCCAGCACCCGGGGGGTCACCGGGGAGCTGTTTTTT
TRBV6-1	-	many	17	TRBJ1-1	CASSYDRRGGTDTEAFF	TGTGCCAGCAGTTATGATCGTAGGGGTGGGACGGACACTGAAGCTTTCTTT
TRBV20-1	-	many	14	TRBJ2-1	CSAPKSSPYNEQFF	TGCAGTGCACCCAAAAGTAGCCCCTACAATGAGCAGTTCTTC
TRBV5-1	-	-	15	TRBJ1-5	CASSSKGESNQPQHF	TGCGCCAGCAGCTCGAAAGGAGAGAGCAATCAGCCCCAGCATTTT
TRBV11-2	TRBD1	many	15	TRBJ2-3	CASSVLDRVVDTQYF	TGTGCCAGCAGCGTACTGGACAGGGTCGTAGATACGCAGTATTTT
TRBV7-7	-	many	14	TRBJ1-3	CASSPGTDGNTIYF	TGTGCCAGCAGCCCTGGGACGGATGGAAACACCATATATTTT
TRBV12-3/TRBV12-4	-	many	16	TRBJ2-1	CASSSPTVLPHNEQFF	TGTGCCAGCAGTTCTCCGACTGTGCTCCCTCACAATGAGCAGTTCTTC
TRBV27	-	many	12	TRBJ2-1	CASRIGYNEQFF	TGTGCCAGCAGGATCGGCTACAATGAGCAGTTCTTC
TRBV9	-	-	15	TRBJ1-1	CASSPLEGWSTEAFF	TGTGCCAGCAGCCCCCTGGAGGGGTGGAGCACTGAAGCTTTCTTT
TRBV5-1	-	many	13	TRBJ2-7	CASSLDSGYEQYF	TGCGCCAGCAGCTTGGACAGTGGCTACGAGCAGTACTTC
TRBV14	TRBD1	many	13	TRBJ2-7	CASSQTGGGEQYF	TGTGCCAGCAGCCAGACAGGGGGAGGCGAGCAGTACTTC
TRBV7-9	TRBD2	-	17	TRBJ2-3	CASSLGLAGGPADTQYF	TGTGCCAGCAGCTTAGGACTAGCGGGAGGGCCGGCAGATACGCAGTATTTT
TRBV2	TRBD2	many	14	TRBJ2-5	CASSGLAGGETQYF	TGTGCCAGCAGTGGACTAGCGGGAGGTGAGACCCAGTACTTC
TRBV11-3	-	many	14	TRBJ2-1	CASKTTPIYNEQFF	TGTGCCAGTAAAACTACCCCTATCTACAATGAGCAGTTCTTC
TRBV28	-	-	14	TRBJ2-7	CASTRLQGINEQYF	TGTGCCAGCACTCGACTACAGGGCATAAACGAGCAGTACTTC
TRBV30	-	many	11	TRBJ2-2	CAWSGVHELFF	TGTGCCTGGAGTGGGGTGCACGAGCTGTTTTTT
TRBV29-1	TRBD1	many	13	TRBJ2-7	CSVEGDRSYEQYF	TGCAGCGTTGAGGGGGACAGGAGCTACGAGCAGTACTTC
TRBV12-3/TRBV12-4	TRBD2	many	16	TRBJ2-1	CASTSTGLAAGNEQFF	TGTGCCAGCACCTCCACCGGACTAGCGGCCGGCAATGAGCAGTTCTTC
TRBV20-1	-	many	14	TRBJ2-1	CSARVPGWGNEQFF	TGCAGTGCTAGAGTCCCGGGTTGGGGCAATGAGCAGTTCTTC
TRBV30	TRBD1	many	11	TRBJ1-2	CAGTGRYGYTF	TGTGCCGGGACAGGGAGGTATGGCTACACCTTC
TRBV6-6	-	-	16	TRBJ1-2	CASSYSIGRPSYGYTF	TGTGCCAGCAGTTACTCGATAGGGCGCCCCTCCTATGGCTACACCTTC
TRBV24-1	TRBD1	many	18	TRBJ1-1	CATSVPRTGGAVNTEAFF	TGTGCCACCAGTGTACCCCGGACAGGGGGCGCGGTGAACACTGAAGCTTTCTTT
TRBV19	-	many	16	TRBJ1-5	CASSTRTATSNQPQHF	TGTGCCAGTAGTACCCGGACAGCCACTAGCAATCAGCCCCAGCATTTT
TRBV2	TRBD1	many	14	TRBJ2-7	CAITTGTGYYEQYF	TGTGCCATCACAACCGGGACAGGCTATTACGAGCAGTACTTC
TRBV3-1	-	many	14	TRBJ2-5	CASSPPGTAGTQYF	TGTGCCAGCAGCCCCCCAGGGACCGCCGGAACCCAGTACTTC
TRBV5-1	TRBD2	-	16	TRBJ2-3	CASSPRLADYTDTQYF	TGCGCCAGCAGCCCACGACTAGCGGATTACACAGATACGCAGTATTTT
TRBV7-9	TRBD2	-	15	TRBJ2-1	CASTPTSGRINEQFF	TGTGCCAGTACCCCGACTAGCGGGAGAATCAATGAGCAGTTCTTC
TRBV5-1	TRBD1	many	14	TRBJ1-2	CASSSGTGPYGYTF	TGCGCCAGCAGCTCCGGGACAGGCCCATATGGCTACACCTTC
TRBV5-1	-	-	15	TRBJ1-5	CASSLLGAQNQPQHF	TGCGCCAGCAGCTTGTTAGGGGCACAAAATCAGCCCCAGCATTTT
TRBV5-1	TRBD2	many	15	TRBJ2-5	CASSPGLAEQETQYF	TGCGCCAGCAGCCCCGGACTAGCGGAACAAGAGACCCAGTACTTC
TRBV30	-	many	13	TRBJ1-1	CAWTPNPNTEAFF	TGTGCCTGGACCCCCAATCCGAACACTGAAGCTTTCTTT
TRBV11-1	-	many	16	TRBJ2-3	CASSKREGARPDTQYF	TGTGCCAGCAGCAAACGGGAGGGGGCGCGTCCAGATACGCAGTATTTT
TRBV5-8	TRBD1	many	17	TRBJ1-2	CASSFPGQASGLDGYTF	TGTGCCAGCAGCTTTCCGGGACAGGCGTCGGGTTTGGATGGCTACACCTTC
TRBV20-1	-	many	15	TRBJ1-1	CSARVPVWPNTEAFF	TGCAGTGCTAGAGTTCCGGTTTGGCCTAACACTGAAGCTTTCTTT
TRBV11-2	-	few	13	TRBJ2-3	CASSFIPTDTQYF	TGTGCCAGCAGCTTTATTCCCACAGATACGCAGTATTTT
TRBV24-1	TRBD2	many	16	TRBJ2-1	CATSDFLAGSLNEQFF	TGTGCCACCAGTGATTTCCTAGCGGGAAGTTTGAATGAGCAGTTCTTC
TRBV20-1	-	-	15	TRBJ2-1	CSARDKSTRSNEQFF	TGCAGTGCTAGAGATAAATCGACTAGATCCAATGAGCAGTTCTTC
TRBV4-1	-	-	13	TRBJ1-2	CASSKDQANGYTF	TGCGCCAGCAGCAAAGACCAGGCAAATGGCTACACCTTC
TRBV12-3/TRBV12-4	-	many	13	TRBJ2-2	CASSQGQTGELFF	TGTGCCAGCAGCCAAGGACAGACCGGGGAGCTGTTTTTT
TRBV6-2/TRBV6-3	TRBD1	many	16	TRBJ1-2	CASSYGQGPYGYGYTF	TGTGCCAGCAGTTACGGACAGGGCCCGTACGGCTATGGCTACACCTTC
TRBV20-1	TRBD2	few	17	TRBJ2-2	CSARDGLAGRGTGELFF	TGCAGTGCTAGAGATGGACTAGCGGGAAGGGGTACCGGGGAGCTGTTTTTT
TRBV5-4	-	-	14	TRBJ2-1	CASSLDPNSDEQFF	TGTGCCAGCAGCTTGGATCCTAACTCGGATGAGCAGTTCTTC
TRBV9	TRBD1	-	17	TRBJ2-5	CAGSQDRANLYQETQYF	TGTGCCGGCAGCCAGGACAGGGCCAATCTGTACCAAGAGACCCAGTACTTC
TRBV3-1	-	-	13	TRBJ1-1	CASSQAGRTEAFF	TGTGCCAGCAGCCAGGCAGGGCGAACTGAAGCTTTCTTT
TRBV7-9	-	few	14	TRBJ1-2	CASSPKEWGNGYTF	TGTGCCAGCAGCCCCAAGGAGTGGGGAAATGGCTACACCTTC